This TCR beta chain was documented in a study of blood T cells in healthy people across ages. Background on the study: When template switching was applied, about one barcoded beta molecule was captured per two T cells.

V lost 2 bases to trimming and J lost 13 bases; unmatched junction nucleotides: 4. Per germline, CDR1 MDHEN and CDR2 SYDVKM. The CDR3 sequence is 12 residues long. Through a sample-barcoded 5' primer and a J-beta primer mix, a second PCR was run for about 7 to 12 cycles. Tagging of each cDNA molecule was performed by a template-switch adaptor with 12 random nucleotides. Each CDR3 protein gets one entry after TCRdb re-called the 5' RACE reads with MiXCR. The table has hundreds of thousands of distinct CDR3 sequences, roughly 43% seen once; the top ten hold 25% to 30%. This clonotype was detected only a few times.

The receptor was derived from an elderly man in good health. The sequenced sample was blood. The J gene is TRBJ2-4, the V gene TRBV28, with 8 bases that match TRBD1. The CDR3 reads CASSLETGEQYF. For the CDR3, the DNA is TGTGCCAGCAGTTTAGAGACAGGGGAGCAGTACTTC.